The source of this T cell receptor (beta chain) is a study of T-cell reconstitution after alpha-beta-depleted transplantation in children. V was shortened by 2 bases and J by 7 bases, with 15 bases between the two germline ends. Per germline, CDR1 LNHDA and CDR2 SQIVND (reference sequence). The CDR3 covers 15 residues. TCRbeta library construction was performed incorporating unique molecular identifiers. In TCRdb, the PCR reads were re-called with MiXCR into one record per CDR3 protein. The sample lists 500,000 or so distinct CDR3 sequences; about 30% were seen once. The sequence came from a human donor who donated a stem cell graft to a child with aplastic anemia. The chain has TRBV19 and TRBJ1-5; unclear D gene. The sequencing here drew on PBMCs from the stem cell graft donor, taken from the stem cell graft. The CDR3 DNA sequence: TGTGCCAGTAGTATACGGTTCCCCCAGAGGCAGCCCCAGCATTTT. Protein product: CASSIRFPQRQPQHF. Looking up the rest from reference TRBV19 and TRBJ1-5 gives the full variable domain: DGGITQSPKYLFRKEGQNVTLSCEQNLNHDAMYWYRQDPGQGLRLIYYSQIVNDFQKGDIAEGYSVSREKKESFPLTVTSAQKNPTAFYLCASSIRFPQRQPQHFGDGTRLSIL.